A single sample is the source of the 22 T cell receptor beta chains below, sequenced in a study of cytomegalovirus exposure and HLA in healthy donors. Primers included in the PCR were 60 Vbeta and 13 Jbeta primers. Assay used: immunoSEQ multiplex PCR; TCRdb lists only in-frame clones, some missing. The sample carries fewer than 130,000 clones, approximately 82% recorded once. Source material: PBMCs. The receptors stem from a man aged 25 to 40 in good health and CMV-seropositive.

The V call is TRBV30, the J call TRBJ2-7; tentative D call: TRBD2 (5 bases). Per germline, CDR1 GTSNPN and CDR2 SVGIG (reference sequence). V was trimmed by 4 bases and J by 6 bases, leaving 10 bases between them. CDR3 length: 11 residues. DNA of the CDR3: TGTGCCTGGATCACTGCGGGCGAGCAGTACTTC. It translates to CAWITAGEQYF.

This CDR3 is CASGHRDGLAKNIQYF. In DNA, the CDR3 is TGTGCCAGCGGCCACAGGGACGGACTAGCCAAAAACATTCAGTACTTC. The gene calls are TRBV27 and TRBJ2-4; TRBD1 is a possible D gene (6 bases). With 8 bases removed from V and 0 bases from J, the gap between germline ends came to 17 bases. CDR1 and CDR2 from the germline V gene are MNHEY and SMNVEV (reference sequence). The CDR3 spans 16 residues.

V is TRBV7-2 and J is TRBJ2-5; 8 bases agree with TRBD1. The CDR3 is 15 amino acids. The germline CDR1 and CDR2 sequences are SGHTA and FQGNSA. V gave up 5 bases and J gave up 5 bases; unmatched junction bases: 10. The CDR3 bases are TGTGCCAGCAGCCTAGGACAGGGAGGAATGGAGACCCAGTACTTC. Residues: CASSLGQGGMETQYF. The variable domain in full, with the rest retrieved from reference TRBV7-2 and TRBJ2-5, is GAGVSQSPSNKVTEKGKDVELRCDPISGHTALYWYRQSLGQGLEFLIYFQGNSAPDKSGLPSDRFSAERTGGSVSTLTIQRTQQEDSAVYLCASSLGQGGMETQYFGPGTRLLVL.

V gene TRBV6-5 combines with J gene TRBJ2-1, with a possible D match to TRBD2 (6 bases). The CDR3 totals 15 residues. Germline-derived CDR1 and CDR2 are MNHEY and SVGAGI. V lost 6 bases and J 0 bases, leaving 12 bases between the germline ends. The CDR3 region has the DNA TGTGCCAGCAGAATAGCGGAAAGCTCCTACAATGAGCAGTTCTTC. It codes for CASRIAESSYNEQFF.

V and J are TRBV6-5 and TRBJ1-2; a weak D match, TRBD1 (6 bases). With 0 bases removed from V and 3 bases from J, the gap between germline ends came to 8 bases. This CDR3 has 14 residues. CDR1 and CDR2 (germline): MNHEY, SVGAGI. This CDR3 is CASSYSRQDYGYTF. The CDR3 coding sequence is TGTGCCAGCAGTTACTCGAGACAGGACTATGGCTACACCTTC.

The rearrangement links TRBV7-2 to TRBJ2-3; TRBD1 is a possible D gene (5 bases). The CDR3 extends over 12 amino acids. Germline V CDR1 and CDR2: SGHTA, FQGNSA. V dropped 4 bases and J dropped 8 bases, with 10 bases sitting between them. The CDR3 DNA follows: TGTGCCAGCAGCTCTGACCAGGGTACGCAGTATTTT. This sequence encodes CASSSDQGTQYF.

This sequence joins TRBV7-3 and TRBJ1-1, with TRBD1 identical over 7 bases. The CDR3 consists of 14 residues. J lost 1 base, V lost 5 bases, and 4 bases had no gene match. CDR1 and CDR2 from the germline V gene are SGHTA and FQGTGA. CDR3 nucleotide sequence: TGTGCCAGCAGCCCGACAGGGCCGAACACTGAAGCTTTCTTT. This codes for CASSPTGPNTEAFF.

The V and J genes are TRBV19 and TRBJ1-5; 7 bases map to TRBD1. Germline values: CDR1 LNHDA, CDR2 SQIVND (reference sequence). The CDR3 contains 16 residues. With V trimmed by 0 bases and J by 5 bases, 7 bases remained unmatched. Here the CDR3 reads CASSIDRQGVHQPQHF. The CDR3 nucleotides are TGTGCCAGTAGTATAGATAGACAGGGAGTCCATCAGCCCCAGCATTTT.

In nucleotides, the CDR3 is TGTGCCAGCAGTTACGCCCTGGGGCAGGAACGCGAGCAGTACTTC. The encoded protein is CASSYALGQEREQYF. The chain joins TRBV6-5 to TRBJ2-7, with D possibly TRBD1 on 5 matching bases. Germline V CDR1 and CDR2: MNHEY, SVGAGI. CDR3 length equals 15 residues. With 2 bases removed from V and 6 bases from J, the gap between germline ends came to 17 bases.

This clone was recorded a few times. CDR3 residues: CSEKLGGEQFF. CDR3 bases: TGCAGCGAAAAACTAGGGGGTGAGCAGTTCTTC. The V gene is TRBV29-1, the J gene TRBJ2-1; possible D gene TRBD1, 6 bases. Trimming shortened V by 7 bases and J by 9 bases, and 13 bases separated the two germline ends. This CDR3 contains 11 residues. The germline CDR1 and CDR2 sequences are SQVTM and ANQGSEA.

This clone came up once. V and J are TRBV29-1 and TRBJ1-3, with D unclear. This CDR3 is 14 amino acids long. V was pared by 0 bases and J by 1 base, with 7 bases between. Germline V lookup: CDR1 SQVTM, CDR2 ANQGSEA. The CDR3 is CSVEDLGSGNTIYF. In nucleotides, the CDR3 is TGCAGCGTTGAAGATCTAGGTTCTGGAAACACCATATATTTT.

The chain carries TRBV5-6 and TRBJ1-2; no reliable D call. This CDR3 comprises 14 residues. Germline V gene data show CDR1 as SGHDT and CDR2 as YYEEEE. Trimming cost V 4 bases and J 8 bases, with 18 bases left between them. In DNA, the CDR3 is TGTGCCAGCAGCCTCATTACGACATCGTCAGGCTACACCTTC. It encodes CASSLITTSSGYTF.

This rearrangement joins TRBV5-1 to TRBJ2-3; tentatively, D is TRBD2 (5 bases). Germline V gene sequence: CDR1 SGHRS, CDR2 YFSETQ. The CDR3 sequence is 15 residues long. Deletions cut 0 bases from V and 6 bases from J, with 14 bases between. The CDR3 loop reads CASSLGGKTSDTQYF. The CDR3, as DNA: TGCGCCAGCAGCTTGGGAGGGAAGACTTCCGATACGCAGTATTTT.

The chain links TRBV6-4 to TRBJ2-3; possibly TRBD2 for D (5 bases). Trimming took off 0 bases at V and 9 bases at J, with 10 bases between the two ends. Germline V lookup: CDR1 MRHNA, CDR2 SNTAGT. The length of the CDR3 is 13 residues. CDR3 protein: CASSDSEGSTQYF. The CDR3 DNA reads TGTGCCAGCAGTGACTCAGAGGGTTCAACGCAGTATTTT.

V gene TRBV9 combines with J gene TRBJ2-1; D perhaps matches TRBD1 (6 bases). This CDR3 is built from 13 residues. V was shortened by 5 bases and J by 13 bases, with 19 bases between the two germline ends. Germline V gives CDR1 SGDLS, CDR2 YYNGEE. The CDR3 DNA follows: TGTGCCAGCAGTACCCCCCCGTGGACAGTTCAGTTCTTC. It is translated as CASSTPPWTVQFF.

The J gene is TRBJ1-5, the V gene TRBV6-6; no firm D call. The CDR3 is made up of 13 amino acids. Between the trimmed V and J ends, which lost 2 bases and 4 bases, there was a span of 6 bases. Germline CDR1 and CDR2: MNHNY and SVGAGI (reference sequence). The CDR3 reads CASSYPGNQPQHF. The CDR3 bases are TGTGCCAGCAGTTACCCCGGTAATCAGCCCCAGCATTTT.

The V and J genes are TRBV9 and TRBJ2-3; 11 bases match TRBD2. CDR3 length: 16 amino acids. Trimming removed 3 bases from V and 2 bases from J; junction bases left unmatched: 5. Germline V gives CDR1 SGDLS, CDR2 YYNGEE. CDR3 residues: CASSASSGGLTDTQYF. Written as DNA, the CDR3 is TGTGCCAGCAGCGCTTCTAGCGGGGGGCTCACAGATACGCAGTATTTT.

The chain combines TRBV28 with TRBJ1-1; 7 nucleotides align to TRBD1. V lost 5 bases and J lost 1; bases outside the gene matches: 7. The germline V gene has CDR1 MDHEN and CDR2 SYDVKM. This CDR3 contains 15 residues. Here the CDR3 reads CASSTLDRANTEAFF. The DNA of the CDR3 is TGTGCCAGCAGTACCCTAGACAGGGCGAACACTGAAGCTTTCTTT.

In nucleotides, the CDR3 is TGTGCCAGCAGCCCTACGACCGGGGAGCTGTTTTTT. It is translated as CASSPTTGELFF. The V gene is TRBV7-3, the J gene TRBJ2-2; D is unresolved. The CDR3 sequence is 12 residues long. The germline gives CDR1 SGHTA, CDR2 FQGTGA. V was shortened by 5 bases and J by 5 bases, with 6 bases between the two germline ends. Variable domain in full (rest from reference TRBV7-3 and TRBJ2-2): GAGVSQTPSNKVTEKGKYVELRCDPISGHTALYWYRQSLGQGPEFLIYFQGTGAADDSGLPNDRFFAVRPEGSVSTLKIQRTERGDSAVYLCASSPTTGELFFGEGSRLTVL.

V usage is TRBV5-6 and J usage is TRBJ2-1, with a possible D match to TRBD2 (5 bases). Trimming took off 2 bases at V and 7 bases at J, with 10 bases between the two ends. CDR1 is SGHDT and CDR2 is YYEEEE in the germline V gene. The CDR3 extends over 13 amino acids. The CDR3 is CASSFGPGNEQFF. As DNA, the CDR3 is TGTGCCAGCAGCTTTGGACCGGGGAATGAGCAGTTCTTC.

This clone was observed a single time. The V call is TRBV28, the J call TRBJ2-3, with 12 bases identical to TRBD1. After removal of 6 bases from V and 2 bases from J, the junction contained 9 bases not matched to a gene. This CDR3 contains 17 residues. The germline gives CDR1 MDHEN, CDR2 SYDVKM. The DNA of the CDR3 is TGTGCCAGCAGACTGCCGGGACAGGGGGCCTCCACAGATACGCAGTATTTT. Amino acids: CASRLPGQGASTDTQYF.

This chain uses TRBV5-1 with TRBJ2-3; 8 positions agree with TRBD2. Germline V gives CDR1 SGHRS, CDR2 YFSETQ. Losses at the gene ends were 4 bases for V and 2 bases for J; bases not matched to a gene: 12. This CDR3 is 17 amino acids long. The CDR3 protein is CASSPGVDSGNTDTQYF. The CDR3 DNA follows: TGCGCCAGCAGCCCCGGAGTTGATAGCGGGAACACAGATACGCAGTATTTT. Combining the CDR3 with reference TRBV5-1 and TRBJ2-3 gives the whole variable domain KAGVTQTPRYLIKTRGQQVTLSCSPISGHRSVSWYQQTPGQGLQFLFEYFSETQRNKGNFPGRFSGRQFSNSRSEMNVSTLELGDSALYLCASSPGVDSGNTDTQYFGPGTRLTVL.